The clone carrying this T cell receptor (beta chain) has only a few counts. What it binds is not known. These data belong to a study of read filtering for tumor transcriptome and immune sequencing. Across the whole study: Revised staging placed eight or nine patients in R-ISS I, about 15 in II, more than five in III. After DNase treatment, RNA was made into whole-transcriptome libraries.

From about 400 ng of RNA, a library with molecular barcoded alpha/delta and beta/gamma adaptors was made. TCRdb processed the reads anew with MiXCR; each CDR3 protein has one entry. Of 90,000 to 95,000 distinct CDR3 sequences listed, about 22% were seen once; the top ten hold roughly 11%. Overall study findings and caveats: IR-seq captured clonotypes deeper and more reliably than RNA-seq.

Looked up from germline, CDR1 is SGHRS and CDR2 is YFSETQ. After removal of 5 bases from V and 0 bases from J, the junction contained 7 bases not matched to a gene. The CDR3 sequence is 15 residues long. The clonotype comes from a donor aged 40 or over with multiple myeloma. The specimen sequenced was a population of CD138-negative cells sorted from bone marrow. The chain recombines TRBV5-1 with TRBJ1-1; 7 bases are shared with TRBD1. The DNA for the CDR3 is TGCGCCAGCAGTCTGACAGGGCATCTGAACACTGAAGCTTTCTTT. Translated, it gives CASSLTGHLNTEAFF.